This section outlines one T cell receptor beta chain sequence together with its context. What it binds is not known. Next came a second PCR, run for about 6 to 11 cycles, which used a sample-barcoded 5' primer along with a J-beta primer mix. Every cDNA molecule bore a tag from a template-switch adaptor containing 12 random nucleotides. MiXCR, applied by TCRdb to the 5' RACE reads, yields one record per CDR3 protein. Among under 1 million distinct CDR3 sequences listed, under 55% were seen once. V was cut by 5 bases and J by 3 bases, with 13 bases left in between. This CDR3 region has 14 residues. Germline CDR1 SGHVS, CDR2 FQNEAQ. The source of the sample is a study of blood T cells in healthy people across ages. Whole-study results and caveats: Observed TCR beta diversity showed a strong correlation with the percentage of naive T cells as measured by flow cytometry. With unsorted PBMCs, a conclusive comparison of naive versus antigen-experienced cells was not possible. Relative to aged donors, long-lived donors carried more naive CD4+ cells and displayed higher diversity.

Sequenced sample: blood. The V call is TRBV7-8, the J call TRBJ1-2; D is unresolved. This receptor was identified in a man between 60 and 75 years old in good health. The CDR3 DNA follows: TGTGCCAGCAGCCCGGGGTCCGCCGACTATGGCTACACCTTC. Translation: CASSPGSADYGYTF. Drawing the rest from reference TRBV7-8 and TRBJ1-2, the complete variable domain is GAGVSQSPRYKVAKRGQDVALRCDPISGHVSLFWYQQALGQGPEFLTYFQNEAQLDKSGLPSDRFFAERPEGSVSTLKIQRTQQEDSAVYLCASSPGSADYGYTFGSGTRLTVV.